The rows below give T cell receptor beta chains drawn from one sample of a study of tissue T cells after allogeneic stem cell transplantation. Produced via immunoSEQ multiplex PCR; TCRdb's table is partial and in-frame only. The sample records hundreds of clones, around 80% being singletons. The sequences come from liver tissue, collected at autopsy. These receptors came from a female patient between 18 and 50 years old with steroid-refractory graft-versus-host disease after an allogeneic stem cell transplant. Among the T cells, some may be from the graft donor. The CDR3 runs from the conserved cysteine through the conserved F or W. A D gene is named only where the DNA matches it firmly. A row's size may be missing; if present it is once, few, many or a size class.

TRBJ2-7 | 16 | . | TRBD1 | TRBV4-1 | CASSPRTTGGAYEQYF | TGCGCCAGCAGCCCCCGTACGACAGGGGGAGCCTACGAGCAGTACTTC
TRBJ1-2 | 16 | . | . | TRBV2 | CASSSSRGLANYGYTF | TGTGCCAGCAGTTCAAGCCGGGGCCTGGCTAACTATGGCTACACCTTC
TRBJ2-1 | 14 | . | . | TRBV4-1 | CASSQVSGNNEQFF | TGCGCCAGCAGCCAAGTCTCGGGAAACAATGAGCAGTTCTTC
TRBJ2-5 | 17 | . | . | TRBV9 | CASSTLGTTRGEETQYF | TGTGCCAGCAGCACCCTGGGTACTACTCGAGGAGAAGAGACCCAGTACTTC
TRBJ1-4 | 12 | . | . | TRBV7-2 | CASSLAGELLFF | TGTGCCAGCAGCTTAGCGGGGGAATTACTGTTTTTT
TRBJ2-3 | 13 | . | . | TRBV7-3 | CASRRGLADTQYF | TGTGCCAGCAGGAGGGGTCTGGCAGATACGCAGTATTTT
TRBJ2-3 | 11 | . | . | TRBV6-5 | CASKLGDTQYF | TGTGCCAGCAAACTGGGAGATACGCAGTATTTT
TRBJ1-2 | 16 | . | . | TRBV6-4 | CASSDWIRGSSYGYTF | TGTGCCAGCAGTGACTGGATTCGGGGATCCTCCTATGGCTACACCTTC
TRBJ1-2 | 14 | . | TRBD1 | TRBV9 | CASSVWAGGSGYTF | TGTGCCAGCAGCGTATGGGCAGGGGGCTCTGGCTACACCTTC
TRBJ2-1 | 16 | . | TRBD2 | TRBV6-5 | CASSSLYGRAYNEQFF | TGTGCCAGCAGTTCTTTGTATGGGAGGGCCTACAATGAGCAGTTCTTC
TRBJ2-3 | 15 | . | . | TRBV6-5 | CASRRLASGTDTQYF | TGTGCCAGCAGACGACTTGCAAGCGGCACAGATACGCAGTATTTT
TRBJ1-4 | 11 | once | . | TRBV19 | CASGPGRKLFF | TGTGCCAGTGGTCCAGGGCGGAAACTGTTTTTT
TRBJ2-7 | 11 | . | . | TRBV9 | CASSPGYEQYF | TGTGCCAGCAGCCCGGGCTACGAGCAGTACTTC
TRBJ2-7 | 14 | . | . | TRBV2 | CASTEWPGEDEQYF | TGTGCCAGCACCGAGTGGCCAGGGGAGGACGAGCAGTACTTC
TRBJ2-3 | 14 | . | . | TRBV5-1 | CASSLPFGPSTQYF | TGCGCCAGCAGCCTACCCTTTGGGCCGAGCACGCAGTATTTT
TRBJ2-5 | 15 | few | . | TRBV5-4 | CASSWGQGEQETQYF | TGTGCCAGCAGCTGGGGGCAGGGAGAGCAGGAGACCCAGTACTTC
TRBJ2-7 | 15 | . | . | TRBV7-6 | CASSLAPGASYEQYF | TGTGCCAGCAGCTTAGCGCCTGGGGCATCCTACGAGCAGTACTTC
TRBJ1-1 | 12 | . | . | TRBV2 | CASPGLNTEAFF | TGTGCCAGCCCCGGGCTGAACACTGAAGCTTTCTTT